This TCR beta chain was identified in a study of graft-versus-host responses after intestinal transplantation. Study-level information: Each recipient received a multivisceral, liver-intestinal, or isolated intestinal graft. The whole recipient group had anti-thymocyte globulin induction followed by tacrolimus and steroids for 2 to 3 years. Whole-study findings and limits: Allografts from individuals with graft-donor T cell macrochimerism displayed high graft-versus-host to host-versus-graft clonal ratios. Early HvG declines after transplant were associated with peak circulating GvH clone levels.

CDR1 SGHNT and CDR2 YYREEE come from the germline V gene (reference sequence). V lost 4 bases and J lost 8, with 10 bases in between. The CDR3 consists of 13 residues. The data were produced by immunoSEQ multiplex PCR, yet TCRdb's version contains in-frame clones alone and is incomplete. The sample includes 100,000 to 130,000 clones, 80% to 90% of them seen just once. Notes on this clone: Its antigen remains unidentified.

The receptor comes from a human donor who was the organ donor for an intestinal transplant. The sequenced sample was unstimulated CD4+ T cells sorted from spleen or lymph node cells, obtained before transplant. The chain joins TRBV5-4 to TRBJ1-6, with D unresolved. The CDR3 spells CASSDQMYSPLHF. The CDR3 DNA sequence: TGTGCCAGCAGCGACCAGATGTATTCACCCCTCCACTTT.